This T cell receptor (beta chain) was recovered during a study of graft-versus-host responses after intestinal transplantation. Turning to the study itself: Following induction with anti-thymocyte globulin, all recipients were given tacrolimus and steroids for approximately three years. The study's findings and limits: GvH clones detected in recipient marrow included some appearing first in ileum or blood.

V shed 4 bases and J shed 4 bases, with 18 bases lying between them. CDR3 length: 16 amino acids. The germline V gene has CDR1 SGDLS and CDR2 YYNGEE. Of note for this clone: Its antigen is unknown.

Profiled with immunoSEQ multiplex PCR; TCRdb holds only in-frame clones, not every one. The profile shows approximately 100,000 clones, about 84% of them singletons. The source was PBMCs, collected 255 days after intestinal transplant. V and J are TRBV9 and TRBJ1-5; TRBD1 is a possible D gene (6 bases). The clonotype was recovered from a human patient who received an intestinal transplant, so some T cells may come from the graft donor. DNA of the CDR3: TGTGCCAGCAGCACTGGGCAGGGGCAGGGGAATCAGCCCCAGCATTTT. This encodes CASSTGQGQGNQPQHF.